What follows are 5 T cell receptor beta chains derived from one specimen sequenced in a study of T cells expressing NK-cell markers. Following a re-call of the 5' RACE reads, TCRdb has one entry per CDR3 protein and lacks DNA. Here the sample table reports 350,000 to 400,000 distinct CDR3 sequences. The specimen was blood T cells: a sorted CD56 or NKG2C T cell subset, CD4+ or CD8+ T cells, or bulk PBMC T cells (not recorded which). All receptors come from a woman aged 45-65 years in good health.

The gene calls are TRBV5-5 and TRBJ1-3; lacking DNA, the TRBD1 call made by TCRdb goes unchecked. The CDR3 spans 17 residues. Looked up from germline, CDR1 is SGHKS and CDR2 is YYEKEE (reference sequence). CDR3 loop: CASSTDNPLRAGNTIYF.

V gene TRBV7-6 combines with J gene TRBJ2-1; the D call from TCRdb, TRBD2, cannot be confirmed without DNA. The CDR3 length is 15 residues. Per the germline V gene, CDR1 is SGHVS and CDR2 is FNYEAQ. This CDR3 reads CASSSRGSGSNEQFF. Supplemented by reference TRBV7-6 and TRBJ2-1, the full variable domain reads GAGVSQSPRYKVTKRGQDVALRCDPISGHVSLYWYRQALGQGPEFLTYFNYEAQQDKSGLPNDRFSAERPEGSISTLTIQRTEQRDSAMYRCASSSRGSGSNEQFFGPGTRLTVL.

The gene calls are TRBV5-1 and TRBJ2-3; the D call of TRBD2 rests on TCRdb alone, since no DNA is present to check it. This CDR3 comprises 15 residues. The germline V gene encodes CDR1 SGHRS and CDR2 YFSETQ. The CDR3 here is CASSLGERDTDTQYF.

The J gene is TRBJ2-3, the V gene TRBV7-6; TCRdb indicates TRBD1, and absent DNA this call remains unverified. This CDR3 is 16 amino acids long. Germline loops: CDR1 SGHVS, CDR2 FNYEAQ. CDR3 loop: CASRLIKTGEADTQYF.

The chain has TRBV12-3 or TRBV12-4 and TRBJ2-2; TCRdb designates TRBD1, a call that cannot be tested without DNA. This CDR3 has 17 amino acids. The CDR3 is CASSPFPAGWGSGELFF.